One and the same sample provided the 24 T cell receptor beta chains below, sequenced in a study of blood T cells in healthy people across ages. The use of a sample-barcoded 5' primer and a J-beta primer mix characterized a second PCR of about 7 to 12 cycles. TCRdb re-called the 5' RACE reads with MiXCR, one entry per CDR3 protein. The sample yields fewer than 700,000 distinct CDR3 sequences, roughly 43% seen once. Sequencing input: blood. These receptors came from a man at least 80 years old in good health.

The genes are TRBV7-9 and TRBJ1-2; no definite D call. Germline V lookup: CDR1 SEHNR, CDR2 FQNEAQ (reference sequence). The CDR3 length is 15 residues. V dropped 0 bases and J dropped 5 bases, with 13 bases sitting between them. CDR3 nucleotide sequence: TGTGCCAGCAGCTTAGCTCTATCCGAGGAATATGGCTACACCTTC. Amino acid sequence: CASSLALSEEYGYTF.

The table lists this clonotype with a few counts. The CDR3 is CASSLRTGNGYEQYF. CDR3 DNA sequence: TGTGCCAGCAGCTTACGGACAGGGAATGGCTACGAGCAGTACTTC. V gene TRBV7-8 combines with J gene TRBJ2-7; 8 positions agree with TRBD1. This CDR3 is 15 amino acids long. J lost 3 bases, V lost 2 bases, and 6 bases had no gene match. In germline, CDR1 is SGHVS, CDR2 FQNEAQ.

The CDR3: CASSAGLTYEQYF. The CDR3 DNA follows: TGTGCCAGCTCGGCCGGACTAACCTACGAGCAGTACTTC. The V gene is TRBV6-2 or TRBV6-3, the J gene TRBJ2-4; maybe TRBD2 (6 bases). The end of the DNA is better explained by TRBJ2-7, so the J call may be wrong. The CDR3 is 13 residues long. Germline V gives CDR1 MNHEY, CDR2 SVGEGT.

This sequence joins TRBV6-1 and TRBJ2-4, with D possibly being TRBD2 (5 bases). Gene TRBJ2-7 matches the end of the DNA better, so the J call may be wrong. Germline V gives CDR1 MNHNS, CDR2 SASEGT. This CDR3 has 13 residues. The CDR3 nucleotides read TGTGCCAGCAGTGAAGGGACTTACTACGAGCAGTACTTC. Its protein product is CASSEGTYYEQYF.

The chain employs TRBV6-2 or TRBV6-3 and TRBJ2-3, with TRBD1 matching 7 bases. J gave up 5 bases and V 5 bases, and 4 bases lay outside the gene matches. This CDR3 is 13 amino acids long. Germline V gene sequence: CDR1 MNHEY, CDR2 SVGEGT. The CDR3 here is CASSNRGRDTQYF. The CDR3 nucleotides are TGTGCCAGCAGTAACAGGGGTCGAGATACGCAGTATTTT.

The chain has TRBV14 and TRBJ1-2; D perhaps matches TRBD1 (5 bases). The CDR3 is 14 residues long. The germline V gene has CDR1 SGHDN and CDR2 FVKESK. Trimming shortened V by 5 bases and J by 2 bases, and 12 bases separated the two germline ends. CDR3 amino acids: CASSGAGLNYGYTF. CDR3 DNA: TGTGCCAGCAGCGGGGCAGGCTTGAACTATGGCTACACCTTC.

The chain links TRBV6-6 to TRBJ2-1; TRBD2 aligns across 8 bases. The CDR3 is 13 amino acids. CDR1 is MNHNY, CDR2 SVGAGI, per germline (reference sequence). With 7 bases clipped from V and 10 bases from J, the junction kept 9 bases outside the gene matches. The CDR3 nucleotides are TGTGCCAGCACCCCCGCGGGGGGCAGGGAGCAGTTCTTC. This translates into CASTPAGGREQFF.

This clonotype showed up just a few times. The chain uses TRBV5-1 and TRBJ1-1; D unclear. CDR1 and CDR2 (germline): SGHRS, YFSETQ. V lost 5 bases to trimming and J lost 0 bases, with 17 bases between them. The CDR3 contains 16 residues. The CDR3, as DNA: TGCGCCAGCAGAACCACTCCAGCGTCGGTGAACACTGAAGCTTTCTTT. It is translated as CASRTTPASVNTEAFF.

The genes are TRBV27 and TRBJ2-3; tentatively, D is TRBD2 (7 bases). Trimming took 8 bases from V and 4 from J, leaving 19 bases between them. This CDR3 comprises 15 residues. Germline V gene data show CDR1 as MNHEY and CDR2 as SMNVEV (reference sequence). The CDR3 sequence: CASAFKCGGADTQYF. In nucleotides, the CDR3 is TGTGCCAGCGCCTTCAAATGCGGGGGCGCAGATACGCAGTATTTT.

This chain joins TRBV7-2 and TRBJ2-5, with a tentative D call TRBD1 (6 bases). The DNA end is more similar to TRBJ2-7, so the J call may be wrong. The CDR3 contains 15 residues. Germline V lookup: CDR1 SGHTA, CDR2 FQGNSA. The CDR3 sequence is CASSLSSGTNYEQYF. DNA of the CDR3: TGTGCCAGCAGCTTAAGTTCAGGGACAAACTACGAGCAGTACTTC.

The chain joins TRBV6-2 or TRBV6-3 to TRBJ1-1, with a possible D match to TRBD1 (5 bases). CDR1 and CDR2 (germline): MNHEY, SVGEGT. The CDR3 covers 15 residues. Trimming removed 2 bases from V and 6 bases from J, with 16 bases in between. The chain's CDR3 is CASSYRSGGFAEAFF. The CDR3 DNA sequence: TGTGCCAGCAGTTACAGGTCCGGGGGGTTCGCTGAAGCTTTCTTT.

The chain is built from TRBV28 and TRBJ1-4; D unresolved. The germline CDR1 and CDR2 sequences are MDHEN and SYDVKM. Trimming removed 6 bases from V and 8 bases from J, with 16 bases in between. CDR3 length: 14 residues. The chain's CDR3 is CASSVNPPDEKLFF. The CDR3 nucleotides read TGTGCCAGCAGCGTAAACCCCCCCGACGAAAAACTGTTTTTT. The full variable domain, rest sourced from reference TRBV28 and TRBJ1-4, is DVKVTQSSRYLVKRTGEKVFLECVQDMDHENMFWYRQDPGLGLRLIYFSYDVKMKEKGDIPEGYSVSREKKERFSLILESASTNQTSMYLCASSVNPPDEKLFFGSGTQLSVL.

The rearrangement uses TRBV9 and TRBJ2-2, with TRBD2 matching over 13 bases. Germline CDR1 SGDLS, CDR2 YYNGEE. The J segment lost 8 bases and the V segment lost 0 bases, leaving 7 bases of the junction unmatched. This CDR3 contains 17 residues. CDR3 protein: CASSVATSGRNGGELFF. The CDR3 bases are TGTGCCAGCAGCGTAGCGACTAGCGGGAGGAACGGAGGGGAGCTGTTTTTT.

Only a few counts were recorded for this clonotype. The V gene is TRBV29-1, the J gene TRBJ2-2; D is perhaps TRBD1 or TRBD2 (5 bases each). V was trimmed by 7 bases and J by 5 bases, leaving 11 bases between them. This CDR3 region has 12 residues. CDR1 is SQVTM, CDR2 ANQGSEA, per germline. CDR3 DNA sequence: TGCAGCGGATGCAGGGAGACCGGGGAGCTGTTTTTT. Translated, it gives CSGCRETGELFF.

CDR3 region: CSATGLGGRDNEQFF. In DNA form, the CDR3 reads TGCAGTGCCACAGGTTTAGGCGGGAGGGACAATGAGCAGTTCTTC. The rearrangement joins TRBV20-1 to TRBJ2-1; 9 nucleotides agree with TRBD2. The CDR3 runs 15 residues. Germline V gives CDR1 DFQATT, CDR2 SNEGSKA (reference sequence). Trimming at V came to 6 bases and at J to 5 bases, leaving 11 bases not matched to a gene.

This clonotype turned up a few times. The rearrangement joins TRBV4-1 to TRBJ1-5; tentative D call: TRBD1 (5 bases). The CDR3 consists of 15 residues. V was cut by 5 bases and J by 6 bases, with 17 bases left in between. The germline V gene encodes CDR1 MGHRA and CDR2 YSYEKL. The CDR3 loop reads CASSERQGPIQPQHF. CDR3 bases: TGCGCCAGCAGCGAACGCCAGGGCCCCATTCAGCCCCAGCATTTT.

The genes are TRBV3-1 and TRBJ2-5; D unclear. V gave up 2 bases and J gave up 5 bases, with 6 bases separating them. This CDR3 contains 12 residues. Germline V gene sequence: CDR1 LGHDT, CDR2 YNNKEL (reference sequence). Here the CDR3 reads CASSQQGETQYF. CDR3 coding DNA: TGTGCCAGCAGCCAACAAGGGGAGACCCAGTACTTC.

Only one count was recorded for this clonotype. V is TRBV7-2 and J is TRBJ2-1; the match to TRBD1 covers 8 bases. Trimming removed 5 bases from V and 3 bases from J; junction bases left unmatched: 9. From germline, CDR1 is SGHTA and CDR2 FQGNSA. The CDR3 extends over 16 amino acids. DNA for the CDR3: TGTGCCAGCAGCGACCGGTCAGGGGGCCTCTACAATGAGCAGTTCTTC. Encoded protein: CASSDRSGGLYNEQFF.

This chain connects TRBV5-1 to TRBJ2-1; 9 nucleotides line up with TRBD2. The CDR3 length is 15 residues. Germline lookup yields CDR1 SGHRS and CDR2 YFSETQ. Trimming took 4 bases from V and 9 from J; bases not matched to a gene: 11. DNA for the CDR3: TGCGCCAGCAGCCGAGGGACTAGCCCGAGGGGTGAGCAGTTCTTC. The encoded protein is CASSRGTSPRGEQFF.

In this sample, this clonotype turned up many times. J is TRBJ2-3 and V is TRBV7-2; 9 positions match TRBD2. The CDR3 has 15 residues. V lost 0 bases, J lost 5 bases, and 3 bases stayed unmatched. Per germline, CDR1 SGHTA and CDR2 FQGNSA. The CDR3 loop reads CASSLAETSGDTQYF. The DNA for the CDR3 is TGTGCCAGCAGCTTAGCGGAGACTAGCGGAGATACGCAGTATTTT.

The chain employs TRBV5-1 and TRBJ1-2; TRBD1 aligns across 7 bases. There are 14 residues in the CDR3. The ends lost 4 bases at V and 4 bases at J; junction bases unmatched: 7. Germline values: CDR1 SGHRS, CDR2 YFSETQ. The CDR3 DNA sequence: TGCGCCAGCAGCCAGGGGGACTTAACCTATGGCTACACCTTC. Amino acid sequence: CASSQGDLTYGYTF.

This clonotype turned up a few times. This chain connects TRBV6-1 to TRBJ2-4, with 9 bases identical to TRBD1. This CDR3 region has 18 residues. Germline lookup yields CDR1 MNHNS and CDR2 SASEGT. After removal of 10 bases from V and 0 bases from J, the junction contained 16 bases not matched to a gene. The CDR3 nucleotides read TGTGCCACCCACAGGGGGACAGGGCTTACTTTAGCCAAAAACATTCAGTACTTC. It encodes CATHRGTGLTLAKNIQYF.

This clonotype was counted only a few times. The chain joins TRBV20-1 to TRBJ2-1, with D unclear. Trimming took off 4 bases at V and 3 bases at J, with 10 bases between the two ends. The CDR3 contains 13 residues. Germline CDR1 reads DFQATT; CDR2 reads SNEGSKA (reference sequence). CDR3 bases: TGCAGTGCTAATCCTAGTGGCTACAATGAGCAGTTCTTC. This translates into CSANPSGYNEQFF.

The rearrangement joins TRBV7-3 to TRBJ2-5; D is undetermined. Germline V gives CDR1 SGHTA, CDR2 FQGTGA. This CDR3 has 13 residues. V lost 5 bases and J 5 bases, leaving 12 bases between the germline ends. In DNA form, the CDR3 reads TGTGCCAGCAGCCCCTCGGTAAGGGAGACCCAGTACTTC. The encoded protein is CASSPSVRETQYF.